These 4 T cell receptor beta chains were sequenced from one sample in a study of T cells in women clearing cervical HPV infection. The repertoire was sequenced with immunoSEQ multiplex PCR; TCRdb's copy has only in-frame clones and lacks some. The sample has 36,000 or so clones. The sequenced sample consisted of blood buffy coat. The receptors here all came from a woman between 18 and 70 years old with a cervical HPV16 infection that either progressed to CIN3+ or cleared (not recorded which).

The CDR3 loop is CASSQESLETQYF. The covered CDR3 bases are TGTGCCAGCAGCCAGGAGAGCTTGGAGACC. The chain links TRBV12-3 or TRBV12-4 to TRBJ2-5; D is ambiguous. The read terminates 3 residues before the CDR3 end, so the remaining end is supplied by the germline J gene. The V end was cut by 6 bases, the J end by 5 bases, with 13 bases between. The CDR3 contains 13 residues.

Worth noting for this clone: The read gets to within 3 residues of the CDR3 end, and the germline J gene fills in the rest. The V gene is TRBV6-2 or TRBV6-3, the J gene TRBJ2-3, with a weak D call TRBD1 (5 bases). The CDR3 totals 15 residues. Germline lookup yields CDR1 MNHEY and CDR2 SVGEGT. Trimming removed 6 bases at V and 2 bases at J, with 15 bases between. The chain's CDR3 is CASSQGVVTTDTQYF. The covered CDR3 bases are TGTGCCAGCAGCCAGGGTGTGGTCACCACAGATACG.

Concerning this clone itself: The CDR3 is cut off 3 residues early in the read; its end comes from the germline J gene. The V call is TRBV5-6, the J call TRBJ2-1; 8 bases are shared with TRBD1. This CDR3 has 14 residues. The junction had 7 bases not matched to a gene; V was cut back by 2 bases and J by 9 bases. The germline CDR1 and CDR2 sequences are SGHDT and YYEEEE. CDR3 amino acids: CASSLDRGEGEQFF. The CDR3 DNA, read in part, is TGTGCCAGCAGCTTAGACAGGGGAGAAGGTGAG.

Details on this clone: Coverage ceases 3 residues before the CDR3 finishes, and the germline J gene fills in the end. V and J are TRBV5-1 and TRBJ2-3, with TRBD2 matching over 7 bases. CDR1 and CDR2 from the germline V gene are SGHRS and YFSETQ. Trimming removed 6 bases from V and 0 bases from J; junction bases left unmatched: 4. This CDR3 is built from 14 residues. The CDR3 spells CASTAGSSTDTQYF. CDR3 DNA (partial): TGCGCCAGCACAGCGGGGAGTAGCACAGATACG.